A selection of T cell receptor beta chains follows, all from one sample in a study of shared clonotypes between healthy human individuals. The assay was immunoSEQ multiplex PCR, and TCRdb's table has in-frame clones only and misses some. Of approximately 2.5 million clones listed, around nine tenths were seen once; the top ten hold under 0.15%. Sequences were obtained from naive CD4+ T cells sorted from blood. Every receptor here comes from a man aged 18 to 29 in good health. The CDR3 runs from the conserved cysteine through the conserved F or W. The order of the fields is clone size, J gene, V gene, D gene, CDR3 protein, CDR3 DNA. D genes are given only for firm matches. Clone size is not always given. Where it is, it says once, few, many or a class for expanded clones.

abundance: -
j_gene: TRBJ2-7
v_gene: TRBV10-3
d_gene: -
CDR3aa: CAISVRYEQYF
CDR3nt: TGTGCCATCAGTGTCCGCTACGAGCAGTACTTC

abundance: -
j_gene: TRBJ1-3
v_gene: TRBV5-4
d_gene: -
CDR3aa: CASSLNGNTIYF
CDR3nt: TGTGCCAGCAGCTTAAACGGAAACACCATATATTTT

abundance: -
j_gene: TRBJ1-4
v_gene: TRBV28
d_gene: -
CDR3aa: CASSGRNEKLFF
CDR3nt: TGTGCCAGCTCCGGGCGGAATGAAAAACTGTTTTTT

abundance: -
j_gene: TRBJ2-4
v_gene: TRBV5-1
d_gene: TRBD2
CDR3aa: CASSPGGDGQNIQYF
CDR3nt: TGCGCCAGCAGCCCTGGGGGGGATGGGCAAAACATTCAGTACTTC

abundance: -
j_gene: TRBJ2-7
v_gene: TRBV18
d_gene: TRBD1
CDR3aa: CASSPPGQGRYEQYF
CDR3nt: TGTGCCAGCTCACCACCGGGACAGGGACGCTACGAGCAGTACTTC

abundance: -
j_gene: TRBJ2-3
v_gene: TRBV7-9
d_gene: -
CDR3aa: CASSLVARDTQYF
CDR3nt: TGTGCCAGCAGCTTAGTGGCTAGAGATACGCAGTATTTT

abundance: -
j_gene: TRBJ2-7
v_gene: TRBV28
d_gene: TRBD2
CDR3aa: CASTIPGGEQYF
CDR3nt: TGTGCCAGCACCATACCGGGGGGCGAGCAGTACTTC

abundance: once
j_gene: TRBJ2-7
v_gene: TRBV5-4
d_gene: -
CDR3aa: CASSLGSMGEQYF
CDR3nt: TGTGCCAGCAGCTTGGGGTCAATGGGGGAGCAGTACTTC

abundance: -
j_gene: TRBJ1-4
v_gene: TRBV25-1
d_gene: TRBD1
CDR3aa: CASALTGPGNEKLFF
CDR3nt: TGTGCCAGCGCTTTGACAGGGCCGGGTAATGAAAAACTGTTTTTT

abundance: -
j_gene: TRBJ2-7
v_gene: TRBV6-1
d_gene: -
CDR3aa: CVSSEGRYQQYF
CDR3nt: TGTGTCAGCAGTGAAGGGAGGTATCAGCAGTACTTC

abundance: -
j_gene: TRBJ2-1
v_gene: TRBV29-1
d_gene: TRBD2
CDR3aa: CSGSGGYEQFF
CDR3nt: TGCAGCGGTAGCGGGGGCTATGAGCAGTTCTTC

abundance: -
j_gene: TRBJ2-7
v_gene: TRBV19
d_gene: -
CDR3aa: CASSTPGVSSYEQYF
CDR3nt: TGTGCCAGTAGTACCCCGGGCGTATCCTCCTACGAGCAGTACTTC

abundance: -
j_gene: TRBJ1-1
v_gene: TRBV30
d_gene: -
CDR3aa: CAFSDKNTEAFF
CDR3nt: TGTGCCTTCTCGGACAAGAACACTGAAGCTTTCTTT

abundance: -
j_gene: TRBJ1-3
v_gene: TRBV2
d_gene: TRBD1
CDR3aa: CASRRTGTEGYSGNTIYF
CDR3nt: TGTGCCAGCAGGAGGACCGGGACAGAGGGTTACTCTGGAAACACCATATATTTT

abundance: -
j_gene: TRBJ1-6
v_gene: TRBV9
d_gene: -
CDR3aa: CASSVGGDNSPLHF
CDR3nt: TGTGCCAGCAGCGTAGGAGGGGATAATTCACCCCTCCACTTT

abundance: -
j_gene: TRBJ2-7
v_gene: TRBV6-4
d_gene: TRBD1
CDR3aa: CASRASLPTGADYEQYF
CDR3nt: TGTGCCAGCAGGGCCTCTTTACCGACAGGGGCTGACTACGAGCAGTACTTC

abundance: -
j_gene: TRBJ2-3
v_gene: TRBV7-9
d_gene: -
CDR3aa: CASSLARDRGGSTDTQYF
CDR3nt: TGTGCCAGCAGCTTAGCGCGTGACAGGGGAGGGAGCACAGATACGCAGTATTTT

abundance: -
j_gene: TRBJ2-3
v_gene: TRBV4-1
d_gene: -
CDR3aa: CASSHAPDTDTQYF
CDR3nt: TGCGCCAGCAGCCATGCCCCGGACACAGATACGCAGTATTTT

abundance: -
j_gene: TRBJ2-1
v_gene: TRBV30
d_gene: -
CDR3aa: CACERASSYNEQFF
CDR3nt: TGTGCCTGTGAGCGGGCGAGCTCCTACAATGAGCAGTTCTTC

abundance: once
j_gene: TRBJ2-2
v_gene: TRBV6-1
d_gene: TRBD1
CDR3aa: CASTGQGEITGELFF
CDR3nt: TGTGCCAGCACCGGACAGGGAGAGATCACCGGGGAGCTGTTTTTT

abundance: -
j_gene: TRBJ1-6
v_gene: TRBV5-5
d_gene: -
CDR3aa: CASSPQTHYETPLHF
CDR3nt: TGTGCCAGCAGCCCCCAGACACACTACGAGACACCCCTCCACTTT

abundance: -
j_gene: TRBJ2-2
v_gene: TRBV15
d_gene: TRBD2
CDR3aa: CATSRDLRAGGNTGELFF
CDR3nt: TGTGCCACCAGCAGAGATTTGAGAGCGGGGGGGAACACCGGGGAGCTGTTTTTT

abundance: -
j_gene: TRBJ2-7
v_gene: TRBV7-8
d_gene: TRBD1
CDR3aa: CASRNRPGGEQYF
CDR3nt: TGTGCCAGCAGAAATAGACCAGGGGGAGAGCAGTACTTC

abundance: -
j_gene: TRBJ2-1
v_gene: TRBV7-2
d_gene: TRBD2
CDR3aa: CASSYRTSGRVYEQFF
CDR3nt: TGTGCCAGCAGCTACAGGACTAGCGGGAGGGTGTATGAGCAGTTCTTC

abundance: few
j_gene: TRBJ1-1
v_gene: TRBV5-1
d_gene: -
CDR3aa: CANRRDIGDTEAFF
CDR3nt: TGCGCCAACCGAAGGGACATAGGGGACACTGAAGCTTTCTTT

abundance: -
j_gene: TRBJ1-5
v_gene: TRBV27
d_gene: -
CDR3aa: CASSLNTGYNQPQHF
CDR3nt: TGTGCCAGCAGTTTAAATACGGGGTACAATCAGCCCCAGCATTTT

abundance: -
j_gene: TRBJ1-5
v_gene: TRBV6-5
d_gene: -
CDR3aa: CASSYYGGSQHF
CDR3nt: TGTGCCAGCAGTTACTACGGAGGGTCCCAGCATTTT

abundance: -
j_gene: TRBJ2-1
v_gene: TRBV6-1
d_gene: TRBD2
CDR3aa: CASTPGVAGYNEQFF
CDR3nt: TGTGCCAGCACCCCCGGGGTAGCGGGGTACAATGAGCAGTTCTTC

abundance: once
j_gene: TRBJ2-1
v_gene: TRBV5-1
d_gene: TRBD2
CDR3aa: CASSSETSGKGNEQFF
CDR3nt: TGCGCCAGCAGCTCCGAAACTAGCGGGAAGGGCAATGAGCAGTTCTTC

abundance: -
j_gene: TRBJ2-3
v_gene: TRBV10-3
d_gene: -
CDR3aa: CAISRQGDTDTQYF
CDR3nt: TGTGCCATCAGCCGACAAGGGGACACAGATACGCAGTATTTT

abundance: -
j_gene: TRBJ1-3
v_gene: TRBV11-2
d_gene: -
CDR3aa: CASSLGMGAGSGNTIYF
CDR3nt: TGTGCCAGCAGCTTAGGAATGGGGGCAGGTTCTGGAAACACCATATATTTT

abundance: -
j_gene: TRBJ2-7
v_gene: TRBV10-1
d_gene: TRBD2
CDR3aa: CASRERELGEQYF
CDR3nt: TGCGCCAGCAGGGAGCGGGAGCTTGGCGAGCAGTACTTC

abundance: -
j_gene: TRBJ2-1
v_gene: TRBV5-1
d_gene: -
CDR3aa: CASSLVAGNYNEQFF
CDR3nt: TGCGCCAGCAGCTTGGTAGCTGGAAATTACAATGAGCAGTTCTTC

abundance: -
j_gene: TRBJ1-2
v_gene: TRBV2
d_gene: TRBD1
CDR3aa: CASREGQVDGYTF
CDR3nt: TGTGCCAGCAGAGAGGGACAGGTGGATGGCTACACCTTC

abundance: once
j_gene: TRBJ1-4
v_gene: TRBV28
d_gene: -
CDR3aa: CASVGGFEKLFF
CDR3nt: TGTGCCAGCGTCGGAGGATTTGAAAAACTGTTTTTT

abundance: -
j_gene: TRBJ1-2
v_gene: TRBV18
d_gene: TRBD1
CDR3aa: CASSPLPGQGHGYTF
CDR3nt: TGTGCCAGCTCACCGTTACCGGGACAGGGGCATGGCTACACCTTC

abundance: -
j_gene: TRBJ1-6
v_gene: TRBV7-8
d_gene: -
CDR3aa: CASSPGVGISPLHF
CDR3nt: TGTGCCAGCAGCCCGGGGGTGGGTATATCACCCCTCCACTTT

abundance: -
j_gene: TRBJ1-1
v_gene: TRBV4-3
d_gene: -
CDR3aa: CASSPVGVSHEAFF
CDR3nt: TGCGCCAGCAGCCCTGTAGGGGTGAGCCATGAAGCTTTCTTT

abundance: -
j_gene: TRBJ1-6
v_gene: TRBV10-3
d_gene: TRBD1
CDR3aa: CAIKWTGESPLHF
CDR3nt: TGTGCCATCAAATGGACAGGTGAATCACCCCTCCACTTT

abundance: -
j_gene: TRBJ1-1
v_gene: TRBV19
d_gene: -
CDR3aa: CASSIDLRPRVNTEAFF
CDR3nt: TGTGCCAGTAGTATAGATCTGAGACCCCGGGTGAACACTGAAGCTTTCTTT

abundance: -
j_gene: TRBJ1-5
v_gene: TRBV6-6
d_gene: TRBD1
CDR3aa: CASSYSPGQGKQPQHF
CDR3nt: TGTGCCAGCAGTTACTCCCCGGGACAGGGAAAGCAGCCCCAGCATTTT

abundance: -
j_gene: TRBJ2-1
v_gene: TRBV6-6
d_gene: TRBD2
CDR3aa: CASSYRRGGPIEQFF
CDR3nt: TGTGCCAGCAGTTACCGGCGGGGGGGCCCCATTGAGCAGTTCTTC

abundance: -
j_gene: TRBJ1-3
v_gene: TRBV6-5
d_gene: -
CDR3aa: CASTAGGGNTIYF
CDR3nt: TGTGCCAGCACCGCCGGAGGGGGAAACACCATATATTTT

abundance: -
j_gene: TRBJ2-5
v_gene: TRBV19
d_gene: TRBD1
CDR3aa: CASSIKQGATLETQYF
CDR3nt: TGTGCCAGTAGTATTAAACAGGGGGCGACGCTGGAGACCCAGTACTTC

abundance: -
j_gene: TRBJ2-7
v_gene: TRBV7-9
d_gene: -
CDR3aa: CASSLAGQGYEQYF
CDR3nt: TGTGCCAGCAGCTTGGCCGGGCAGGGGTACGAGCAGTACTTC

abundance: -
j_gene: TRBJ2-2
v_gene: TRBV27
d_gene: -
CDR3aa: CASSPGRNGELFF
CDR3nt: TGTGCCAGCAGTCCCGGGAGAAACGGGGAGCTGTTTTTT

abundance: -
j_gene: TRBJ1-1
v_gene: TRBV5-8
d_gene: -
CDR3aa: CASSLFGRSTEAFF
CDR3nt: TGTGCCAGCAGCTTATTTGGGAGGAGCACTGAAGCTTTCTTT

abundance: -
j_gene: TRBJ1-2
v_gene: TRBV6-6
d_gene: -
CDR3aa: CASSSGVGYGYTF
CDR3nt: TGTGCCAGCAGTTCCGGGGTAGGGTATGGCTACACCTTC

abundance: -
j_gene: TRBJ2-1
v_gene: TRBV5-1
d_gene: TRBD2
CDR3aa: CASSFQAGGPGSYNEQFF
CDR3nt: TGCGCCAGCAGCTTCCAAGCGGGAGGGCCCGGGTCCTACAATGAGCAGTTCTTC

abundance: few
j_gene: TRBJ2-3
v_gene: TRBV7-9
d_gene: -
CDR3aa: CASSYRTDTDTQYF
CDR3nt: TGTGCCAGCAGCTACCGGACAGACACAGATACGCAGTATTTT

abundance: -
j_gene: TRBJ2-5
v_gene: TRBV9
d_gene: TRBD2
CDR3aa: CASSASLAGSQETQYF
CDR3nt: TGTGCCAGCAGCGCCTCACTAGCGGGATCACAAGAGACCCAGTACTTC

abundance: -
j_gene: TRBJ1-2
v_gene: TRBV5-4
d_gene: TRBD1
CDR3aa: CASSGDRGGYGYTF
CDR3nt: TGTGCCAGCAGCGGGGACAGGGGGGGCTATGGCTACACCTTC

abundance: -
j_gene: TRBJ2-2
v_gene: TRBV9
d_gene: TRBD2
CDR3aa: CASSQGLAGAVGELFF
CDR3nt: TGTGCCAGCAGCCAAGGACTAGCGGGAGCAGTCGGGGAGCTGTTTTTT

abundance: -
j_gene: TRBJ1-3
v_gene: TRBV5-1
d_gene: -
CDR3aa: CASRRAGDGNTIYF
CDR3nt: TGCGCCAGCAGGAGGGCCGGGGATGGAAACACCATATATTTT

abundance: -
j_gene: TRBJ2-5
v_gene: TRBV5-1
d_gene: -
CDR3aa: CASSTGIAETQYF
CDR3nt: TGCGCCAGCAGCACGGGGATCGCGGAGACCCAGTACTTC

abundance: -
j_gene: TRBJ1-5
v_gene: TRBV19
d_gene: -
CDR3aa: CASSRDPLAPQPQHF
CDR3nt: TGTGCCAGTAGTAGGGACCCGCTTGCTCCGCAGCCCCAGCATTTT

abundance: -
j_gene: TRBJ1-2
v_gene: TRBV2
d_gene: TRBD1
CDR3aa: CATTGDGGYGYTF
CDR3nt: TGTGCCACCACAGGGGACGGGGGCTATGGCTACACCTTC